The T cell receptor beta chain under discussion was sequenced for a study of shared clonotypes between healthy human individuals. At the level of the study: Per-donor plates numbered three CD4 naive, three CD4 memory, two CD8 naive and one CD8 memory. General study findings and limits: Sequencing depth was expected to influence donor clonotype sharing.

CDR3 length: 15 residues. V trimming: 4 bases; J trimming: 7 bases; junction bases outside the gene matches: 13. Per the germline V gene, CDR1 is SGHRS and CDR2 is YFSETQ. Worth noting for this clone: Its antigen is currently unknown.

The repertoire was sequenced with immunoSEQ multiplex PCR; TCRdb's copy has only in-frame clones and lacks some. In the table there are 2 million to 2.5 million clones, around 92% of which are singletons. Sequenced input: naive CD4+ T cells from PBMCs. Subset denoted: CD45RA+ positively selected. The sequence derives from a man between 18 and 35 years old in good health. Some clones in this sample may be carry-over from other donors' samples. The V gene is TRBV5-1, the J gene TRBJ2-7; 8 nucleotides agree with TRBD2. The CDR3 loop is CASSIDAGGRSEQYF. The CDR3 coding sequence is TGCGCCAGCAGCATCGACGCGGGGGGTCGGAGTGAGCAGTACTTC.